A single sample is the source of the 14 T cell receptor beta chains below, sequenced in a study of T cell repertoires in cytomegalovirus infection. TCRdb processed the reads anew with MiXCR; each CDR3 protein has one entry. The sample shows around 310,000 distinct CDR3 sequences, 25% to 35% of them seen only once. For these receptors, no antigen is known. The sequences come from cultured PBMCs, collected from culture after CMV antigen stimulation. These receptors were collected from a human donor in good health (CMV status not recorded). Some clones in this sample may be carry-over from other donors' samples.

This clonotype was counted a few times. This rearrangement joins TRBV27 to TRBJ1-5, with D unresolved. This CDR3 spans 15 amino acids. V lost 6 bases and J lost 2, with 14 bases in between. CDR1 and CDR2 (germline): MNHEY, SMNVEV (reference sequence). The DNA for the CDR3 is TGTGCCAGCAGCGGAAGAGGATTTGGCAATCAGCCCCAGCATTTT. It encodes CASSGRGFGNQPQHF.

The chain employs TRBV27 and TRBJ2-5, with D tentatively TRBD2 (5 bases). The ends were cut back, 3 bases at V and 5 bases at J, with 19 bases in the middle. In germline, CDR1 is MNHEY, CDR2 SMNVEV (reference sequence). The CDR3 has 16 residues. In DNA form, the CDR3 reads TGTGCCAGCAGTTTCCGACGACTATCTAGCAGGGAGACCCAGTACTTC. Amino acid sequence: CASSFRRLSSRETQYF.

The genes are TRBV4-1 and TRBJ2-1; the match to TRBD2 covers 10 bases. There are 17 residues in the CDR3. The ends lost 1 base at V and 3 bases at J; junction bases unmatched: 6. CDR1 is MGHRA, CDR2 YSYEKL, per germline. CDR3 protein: CASSQGALAGSYNEQFF. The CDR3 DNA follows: TGCGCCAGCAGCCAAGGAGCACTAGCGGGGAGCTACAATGAGCAGTTCTTC.

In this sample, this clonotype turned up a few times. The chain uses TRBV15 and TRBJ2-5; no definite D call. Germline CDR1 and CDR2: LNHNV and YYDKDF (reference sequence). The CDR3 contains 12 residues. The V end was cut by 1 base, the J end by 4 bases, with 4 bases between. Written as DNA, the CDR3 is TGTGCCACCAGCAGAGTTGGAGAGACCCAGTACTTC. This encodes CATSRVGETQYF.

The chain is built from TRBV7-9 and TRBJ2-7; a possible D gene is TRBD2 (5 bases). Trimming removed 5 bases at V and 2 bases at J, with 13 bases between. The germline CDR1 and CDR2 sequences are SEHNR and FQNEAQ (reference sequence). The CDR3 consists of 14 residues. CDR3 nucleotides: TGTGCCAGCAGCGACTCTAGCCTCGCCTACGAGCAGTACTTC. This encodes CASSDSSLAYEQYF.

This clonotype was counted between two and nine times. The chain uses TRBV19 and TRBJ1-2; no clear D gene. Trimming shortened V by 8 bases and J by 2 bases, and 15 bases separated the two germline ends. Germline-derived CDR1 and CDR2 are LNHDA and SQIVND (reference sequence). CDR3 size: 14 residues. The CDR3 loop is CASASGIPNYGYTF. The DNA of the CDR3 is TGTGCCAGTGCATCCGGGATACCCAACTATGGCTACACCTTC.

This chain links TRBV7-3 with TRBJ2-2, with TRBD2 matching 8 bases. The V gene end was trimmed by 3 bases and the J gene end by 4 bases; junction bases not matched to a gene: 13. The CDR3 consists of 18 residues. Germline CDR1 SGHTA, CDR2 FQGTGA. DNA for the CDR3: TGTGCCAGCAGCTTGGGTCCTAGCGGGTCGCGAGGCACCGGGGAGCTGTTTTTT. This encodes CASSLGPSGSRGTGELFF. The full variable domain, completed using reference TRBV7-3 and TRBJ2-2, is GAGVSQTPSNKVTEKGKYVELRCDPISGHTALYWYRQSLGQGPEFLIYFQGTGAADDSGLPNDRFFAVRPEGSVSTLKIQRTERGDSAVYLCASSLGPSGSRGTGELFFGEGSRLTVL.

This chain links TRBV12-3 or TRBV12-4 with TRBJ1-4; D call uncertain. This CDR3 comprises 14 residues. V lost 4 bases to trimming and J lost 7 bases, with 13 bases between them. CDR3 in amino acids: CASSSQERAEKLFF. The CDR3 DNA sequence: TGTGCCAGCAGTTCCCAGGAACGGGCTGAAAAACTGTTTTTT.

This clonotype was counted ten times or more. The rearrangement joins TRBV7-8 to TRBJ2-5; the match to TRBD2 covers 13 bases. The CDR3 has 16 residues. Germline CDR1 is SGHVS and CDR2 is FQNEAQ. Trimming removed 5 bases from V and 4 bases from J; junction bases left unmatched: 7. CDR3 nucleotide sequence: TGTGCCAGCAGCCAGACTAGCGGGGGGCCAGGAGAGACCCAGTACTTC. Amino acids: CASSQTSGGPGETQYF.

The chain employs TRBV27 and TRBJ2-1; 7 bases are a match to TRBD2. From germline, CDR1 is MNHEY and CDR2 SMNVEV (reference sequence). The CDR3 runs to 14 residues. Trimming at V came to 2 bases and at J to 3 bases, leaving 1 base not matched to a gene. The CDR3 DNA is TGTGCCAGCAGTTTAAGGGACTACTACAATGAGCAGTTCTTC. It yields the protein CASSLRDYYNEQFF.

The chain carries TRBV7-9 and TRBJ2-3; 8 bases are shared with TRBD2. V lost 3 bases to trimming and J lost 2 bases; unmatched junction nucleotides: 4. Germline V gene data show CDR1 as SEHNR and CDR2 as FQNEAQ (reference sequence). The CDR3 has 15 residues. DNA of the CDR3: TGTGCCAGCAGCTTGCCTAGCGGGCCCACAGATACGCAGTATTTT. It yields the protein CASSLPSGPTDTQYF.

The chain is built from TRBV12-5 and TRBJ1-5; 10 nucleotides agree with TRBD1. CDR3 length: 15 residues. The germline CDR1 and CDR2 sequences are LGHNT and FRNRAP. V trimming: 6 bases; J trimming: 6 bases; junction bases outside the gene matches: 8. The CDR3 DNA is TGTGCTAGTGGACAGACAGGGGGCGCGGGTCAGCCCCAGCATTTT. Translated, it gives CASGQTGGAGQPQHF.

CDR3 DNA sequence: TGTGCCAGCAGCTTTAAGGGGGCAGATACGCAGTATTTT. Translated: CASSFKGADTQYF. The chain joins TRBV7-2 to TRBJ2-3; possible D gene TRBD1, 6 bases. Deletions cut 3 bases from V and 4 bases from J, with 8 bases between. The CDR3 contains 13 residues. Germline CDR1 and CDR2: SGHTA and FQGNSA.

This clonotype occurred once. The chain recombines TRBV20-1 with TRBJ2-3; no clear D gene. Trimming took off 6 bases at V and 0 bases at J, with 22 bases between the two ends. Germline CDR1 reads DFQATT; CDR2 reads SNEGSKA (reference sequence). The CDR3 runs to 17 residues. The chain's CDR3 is CSAPHPLLIASTDTQYF. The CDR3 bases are TGCAGTGCCCCACACCCGTTGCTTATAGCTAGCACAGATACGCAGTATTTT.